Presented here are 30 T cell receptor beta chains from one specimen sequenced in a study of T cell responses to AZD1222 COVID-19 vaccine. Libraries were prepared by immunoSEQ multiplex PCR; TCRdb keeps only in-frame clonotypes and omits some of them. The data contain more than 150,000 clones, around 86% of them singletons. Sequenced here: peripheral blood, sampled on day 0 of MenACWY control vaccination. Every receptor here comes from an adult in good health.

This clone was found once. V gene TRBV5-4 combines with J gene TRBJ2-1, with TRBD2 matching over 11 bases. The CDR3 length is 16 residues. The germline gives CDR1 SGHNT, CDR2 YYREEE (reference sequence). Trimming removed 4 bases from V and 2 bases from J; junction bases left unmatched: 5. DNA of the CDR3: TGTGCCAGCAGCAAAGGGACTAGCGGCACCTACAATGAGCAGTTCTTC. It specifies CASSKGTSGTYNEQFF.

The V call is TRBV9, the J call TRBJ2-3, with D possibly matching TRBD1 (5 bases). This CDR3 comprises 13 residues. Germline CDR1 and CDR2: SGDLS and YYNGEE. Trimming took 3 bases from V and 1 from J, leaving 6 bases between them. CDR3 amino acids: CASSETGTDTQYF. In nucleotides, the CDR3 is TGTGCCAGCAGCGAGACAGGCACAGATACGCAGTATTTT.

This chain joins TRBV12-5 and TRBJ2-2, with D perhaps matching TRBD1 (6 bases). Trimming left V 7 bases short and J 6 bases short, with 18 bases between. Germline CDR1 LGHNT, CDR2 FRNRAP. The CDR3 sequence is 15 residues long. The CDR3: CASDGNTKGAGELFF. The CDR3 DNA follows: TGTGCTAGTGACGGGAATACCAAGGGGGCCGGGGAGCTGTTTTTT.

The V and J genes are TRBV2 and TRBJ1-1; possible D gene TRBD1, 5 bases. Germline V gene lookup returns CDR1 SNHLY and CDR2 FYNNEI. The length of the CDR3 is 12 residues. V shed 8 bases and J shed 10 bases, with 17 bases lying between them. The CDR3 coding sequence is TGTGCCAGCGGGGACTCGCTTAACTTAGCTTTCTTT. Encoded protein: CASGDSLNLAFF.

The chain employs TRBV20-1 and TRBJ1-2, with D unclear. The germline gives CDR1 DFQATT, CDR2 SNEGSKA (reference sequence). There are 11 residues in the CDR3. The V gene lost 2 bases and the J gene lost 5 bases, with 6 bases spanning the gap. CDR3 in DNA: TGCAGTGCTAGACAGCCATATGGCTACACCTTC. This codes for CSARQPYGYTF.

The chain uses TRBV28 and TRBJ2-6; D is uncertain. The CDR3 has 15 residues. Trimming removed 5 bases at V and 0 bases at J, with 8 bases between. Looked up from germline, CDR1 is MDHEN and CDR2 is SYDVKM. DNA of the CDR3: TGTGCCAGCAGTCCTCTTCTCTCTGGGGCCAACGTCCTGACTTTC. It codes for CASSPLLSGANVLTF.

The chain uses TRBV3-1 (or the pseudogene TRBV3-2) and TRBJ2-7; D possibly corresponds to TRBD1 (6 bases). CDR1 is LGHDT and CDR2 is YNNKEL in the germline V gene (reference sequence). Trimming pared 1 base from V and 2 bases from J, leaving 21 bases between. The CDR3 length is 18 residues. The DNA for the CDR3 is TGTGCCAGCAGCCAAGCCCCCTCCTCCGGGACAACTACCTACGAGCAGTACTTC. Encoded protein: CASSQAPSSGTTTYEQYF.

CDR3 sequence: CASRSTGLNTEAFF. DNA of the CDR3: TGTGCCAGCAGATCGACAGGATTGAACACTGAAGCTTTCTTT. The rearrangement links TRBV5-4 to TRBJ1-1; D might be TRBD1 (6 bases). The CDR3 sequence is 14 residues long. The germline CDR1 and CDR2 sequences are SGHNT and YYREEE (reference sequence). Between the trimmed V and J ends, which lost 5 bases and 0 bases, there was a span of 11 bases.

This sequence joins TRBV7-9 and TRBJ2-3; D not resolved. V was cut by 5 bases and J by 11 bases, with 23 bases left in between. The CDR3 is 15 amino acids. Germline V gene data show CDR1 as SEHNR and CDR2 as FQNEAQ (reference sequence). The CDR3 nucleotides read TGTGCCAGCAGCCACGGGTCAGTGCCGGCTTTGTGGCAGTATTTT. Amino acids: CASSHGSVPALWQYF.

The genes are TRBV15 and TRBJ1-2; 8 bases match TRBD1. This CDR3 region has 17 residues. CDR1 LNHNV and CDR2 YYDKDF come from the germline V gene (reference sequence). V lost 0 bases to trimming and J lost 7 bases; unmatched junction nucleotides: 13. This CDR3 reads CATSRETGAMGVGGYTF. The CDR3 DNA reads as TGTGCCACCAGCAGAGAGACAGGGGCCATGGGGGTAGGTGGCTACACCTTC.

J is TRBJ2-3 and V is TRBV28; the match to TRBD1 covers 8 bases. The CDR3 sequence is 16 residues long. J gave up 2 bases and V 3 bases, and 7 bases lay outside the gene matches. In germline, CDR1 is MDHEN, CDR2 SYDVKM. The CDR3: CASSFSGTGLTDTQYF. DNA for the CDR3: TGTGCCAGCAGTTTCTCCGGGACAGGCCTCACAGATACGCAGTATTTT.

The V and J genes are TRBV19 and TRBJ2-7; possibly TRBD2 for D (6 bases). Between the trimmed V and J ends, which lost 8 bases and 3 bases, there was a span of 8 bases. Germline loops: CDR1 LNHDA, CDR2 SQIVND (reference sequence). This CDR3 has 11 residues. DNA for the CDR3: TGTGCCAGTGGGGACTTCTACGAGCAGTACTTC. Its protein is CASGDFYEQYF.

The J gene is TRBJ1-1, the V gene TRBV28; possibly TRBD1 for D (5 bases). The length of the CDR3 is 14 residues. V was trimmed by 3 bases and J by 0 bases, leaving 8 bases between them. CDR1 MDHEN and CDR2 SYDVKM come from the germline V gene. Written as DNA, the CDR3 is TGTGCCAGCAGTTTTGGGGGGATGAACACTGAAGCTTTCTTT. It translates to CASSFGGMNTEAFF.

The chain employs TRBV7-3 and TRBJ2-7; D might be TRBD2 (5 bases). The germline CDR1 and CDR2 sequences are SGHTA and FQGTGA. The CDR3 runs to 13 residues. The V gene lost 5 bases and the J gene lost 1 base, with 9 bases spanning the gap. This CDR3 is CASSPTGSYEQYF. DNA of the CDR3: TGTGCCAGCAGCCCCACGGGATCCTACGAGCAGTACTTC.

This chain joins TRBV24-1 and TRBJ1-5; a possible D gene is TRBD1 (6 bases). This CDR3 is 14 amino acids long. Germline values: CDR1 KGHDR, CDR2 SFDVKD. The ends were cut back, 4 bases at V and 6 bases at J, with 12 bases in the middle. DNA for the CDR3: TGTGCCACCAGTGAGCCGGGGGCGGTTCAGCCCCAGCATTTT. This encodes CATSEPGAVQPQHF.

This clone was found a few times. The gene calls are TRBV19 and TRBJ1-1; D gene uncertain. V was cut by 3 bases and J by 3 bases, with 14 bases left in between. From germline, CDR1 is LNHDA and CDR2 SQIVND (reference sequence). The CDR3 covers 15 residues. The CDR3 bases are TGTGCCAGTAGTATGGGTTATGGGGAGTACACTGAAGCTTTCTTT. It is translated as CASSMGYGEYTEAFF.

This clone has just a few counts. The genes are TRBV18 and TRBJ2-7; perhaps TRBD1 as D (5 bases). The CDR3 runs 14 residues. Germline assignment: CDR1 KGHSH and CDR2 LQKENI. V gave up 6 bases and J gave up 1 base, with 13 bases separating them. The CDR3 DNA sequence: TGTGCCAGCTCTACCAAGGGGATATCCTACGAGCAGTACTTC. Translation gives CASSTKGISYEQYF. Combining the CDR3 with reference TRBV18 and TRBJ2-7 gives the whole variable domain NAGVMQNPRHLVRRRGQEARLRCSPMKGHSHVYWYRQLPEEGLKFMVYLQKENIIDESGMPKERFSAEFPKEGPSILRIQQVVRGDSAAYFCASSTKGISYEQYFGPGTRLTVT.

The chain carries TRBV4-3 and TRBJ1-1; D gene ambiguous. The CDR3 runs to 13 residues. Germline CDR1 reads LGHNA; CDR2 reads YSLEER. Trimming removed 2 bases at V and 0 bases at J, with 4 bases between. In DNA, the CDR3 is TGCGCCAGCAGCCAATGGGTGAACACTGAAGCTTTCTTT. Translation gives CASSQWVNTEAFF.

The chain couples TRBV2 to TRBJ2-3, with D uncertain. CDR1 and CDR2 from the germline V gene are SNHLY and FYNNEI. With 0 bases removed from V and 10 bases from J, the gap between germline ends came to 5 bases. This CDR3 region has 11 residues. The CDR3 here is CASSEARPQYF. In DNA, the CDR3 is TGTGCCAGCAGTGAAGCAAGGCCGCAGTATTTT.

The CDR3 is CSASVGGGNTEAFF. CDR3 nucleotide sequence: TGCAGCGCGTCAGTAGGGGGCGGTAACACTGAAGCTTTCTTT. The V and J genes are TRBV29-1 and TRBJ1-1, with 7 bases identical to TRBD1. Losses at the gene ends were 7 bases for V and 2 bases for J; bases not matched to a gene: 10. Looked up from germline, CDR1 is SQVTM and CDR2 is ANQGSEA. The CDR3 is 14 amino acids.

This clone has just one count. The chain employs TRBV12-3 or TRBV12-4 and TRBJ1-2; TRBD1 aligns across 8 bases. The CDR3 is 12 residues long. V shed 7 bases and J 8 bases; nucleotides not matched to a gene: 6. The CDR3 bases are TGTGCCAGCACCTTTACAGGGGGGGGCTACACCTTC. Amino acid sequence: CASTFTGGGYTF.

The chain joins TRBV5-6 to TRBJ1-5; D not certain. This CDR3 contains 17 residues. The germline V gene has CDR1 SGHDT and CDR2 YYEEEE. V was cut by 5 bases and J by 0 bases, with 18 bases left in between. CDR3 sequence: CASSFSDGGYSNQPQHF. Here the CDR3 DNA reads TGTGCCAGCAGTTTCTCGGACGGAGGCTATAGCAATCAGCCCCAGCATTTT.

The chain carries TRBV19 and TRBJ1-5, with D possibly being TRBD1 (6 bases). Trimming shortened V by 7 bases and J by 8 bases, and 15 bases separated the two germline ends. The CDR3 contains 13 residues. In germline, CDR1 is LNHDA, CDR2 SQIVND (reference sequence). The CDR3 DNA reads TGTGCCAGTACACGACAGGCGGCCGAGCCCCAGCATTTT. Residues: CASTRQAAEPQHF. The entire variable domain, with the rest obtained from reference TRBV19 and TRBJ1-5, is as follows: DGGITQSPKYLFRKEGQNVTLSCEQNLNHDAMYWYRQDPGQGLRLIYYSQIVNDFQKGDIAEGYSVSREKKESFPLTVTSAQKNPTAFYLCASTRQAAEPQHFGDGTRLSIL.

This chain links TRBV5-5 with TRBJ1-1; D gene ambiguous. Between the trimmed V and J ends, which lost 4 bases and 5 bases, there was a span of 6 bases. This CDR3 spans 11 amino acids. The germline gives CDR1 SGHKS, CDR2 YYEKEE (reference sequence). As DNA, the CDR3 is TGTGCCAGCAGCCCTAGTACTGAAGCTTTCTTT. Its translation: CASSPSTEAFF.

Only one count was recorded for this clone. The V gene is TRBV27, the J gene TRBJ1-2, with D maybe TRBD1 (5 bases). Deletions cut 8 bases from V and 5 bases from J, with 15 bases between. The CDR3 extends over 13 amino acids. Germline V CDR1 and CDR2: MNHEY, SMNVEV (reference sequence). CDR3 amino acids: CASGRGGGYGYTF. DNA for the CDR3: TGTGCCAGCGGCCGCGGCGGGGGGTATGGCTACACCTTC.

The CDR3 DNA is TGCGCCAGCAGCCAAGCAGCTGGCAATGAGCAGTTCTTC. It is translated as CASSQAAGNEQFF. V and J are TRBV4-3 and TRBJ2-1; D unresolved. This CDR3 is built from 13 residues. Trimming removed 1 base from V and 6 bases from J, with 7 bases in between. Germline assignment: CDR1 LGHNA and CDR2 YSLEER.

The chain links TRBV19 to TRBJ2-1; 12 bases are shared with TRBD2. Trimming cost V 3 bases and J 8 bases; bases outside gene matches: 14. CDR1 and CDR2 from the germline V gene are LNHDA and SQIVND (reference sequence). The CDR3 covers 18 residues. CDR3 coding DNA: TGTGCCAGTAGTATCTATCCGAAAGGGCTAGCGGGAGGGCATGAGCAGTTCTTC. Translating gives CASSIYPKGLAGGHEQFF.

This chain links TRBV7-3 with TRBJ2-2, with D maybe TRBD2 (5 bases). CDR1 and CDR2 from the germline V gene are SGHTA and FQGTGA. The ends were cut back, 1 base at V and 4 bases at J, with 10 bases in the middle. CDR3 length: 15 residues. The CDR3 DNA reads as TGTGCCAGCAGCTTAAGAGCGGCCACCACCGGGGAGCTGTTTTTT. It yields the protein CASSLRAATTGELFF. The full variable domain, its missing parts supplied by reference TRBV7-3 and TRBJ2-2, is GAGVSQTPSNKVTEKGKYVELRCDPISGHTALYWYRQSLGQGPEFLIYFQGTGAADDSGLPNDRFFAVRPEGSVSTLKIQRTERGDSAVYLCASSLRAATTGELFFGEGSRLTVL.

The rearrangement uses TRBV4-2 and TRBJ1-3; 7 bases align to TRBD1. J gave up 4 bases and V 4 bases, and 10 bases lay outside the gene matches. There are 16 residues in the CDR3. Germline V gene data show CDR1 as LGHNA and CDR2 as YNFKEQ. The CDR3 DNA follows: TGTGCCAGCAGCCCCGGGGAGGGGGCGGTCGGAAACACCATATATTTT. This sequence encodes CASSPGEGAVGNTIYF.

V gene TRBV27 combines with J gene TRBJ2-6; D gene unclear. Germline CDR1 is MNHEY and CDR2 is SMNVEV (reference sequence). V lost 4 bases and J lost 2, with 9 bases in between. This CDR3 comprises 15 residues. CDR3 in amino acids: CASSSPGTGANVLTF. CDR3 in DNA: TGTGCCAGCAGTTCCCCAGGCACTGGGGCCAACGTCCTGACTTTC.